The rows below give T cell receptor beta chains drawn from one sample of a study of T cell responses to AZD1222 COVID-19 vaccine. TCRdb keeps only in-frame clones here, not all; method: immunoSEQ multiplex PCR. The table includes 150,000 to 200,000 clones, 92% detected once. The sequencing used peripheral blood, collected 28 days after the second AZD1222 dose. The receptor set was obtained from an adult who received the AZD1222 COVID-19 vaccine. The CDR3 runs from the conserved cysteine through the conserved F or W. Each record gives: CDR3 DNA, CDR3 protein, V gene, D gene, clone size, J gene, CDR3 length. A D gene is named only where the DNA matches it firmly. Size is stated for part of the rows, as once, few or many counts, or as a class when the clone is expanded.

TGTGCCAGCAGCCAAGGCAGTCTAAACCCGTACGAGCAGTACTTC	CASSQGSLNPYEQYF	TRBV4-2	.	few	TRBJ2-7	15
TGCGCCAGCAGCCCTTCTTTCGGGACACTTTATGGCTACACCTTC	CASSPSFGTLYGYTF	TRBV4-3	.	.	TRBJ1-2	15
TGTGCCTGGAGTCTCTACAATGAGCAGTTCTTC	CAWSLYNEQFF	TRBV30	.	.	TRBJ2-1	11
TGTGCCAGTAGTATACGGGGGGGTACTGAAGCTTTCTTT	CASSIRGGTEAFF	TRBV19	.	.	TRBJ1-1	13
TGTGCCAGCAAAGGACCAAGTGCTACGCAGTATTTT	CASKGPSATQYF	TRBV2	.	.	TRBJ2-3	12
TGTGCCAGCAGCCTTACAGGGGATTACTACGAGCAGTACTTC	CASSLTGDYYEQYF	TRBV5-6	TRBD1	.	TRBJ2-7	14
TGTGCCAGTAGTATACTCCGGGACACCACTGAAGCTTTCTTT	CASSILRDTTEAFF	TRBV19	.	.	TRBJ1-1	14
TGTGCCAGCAGCCCTGGGCCCAGGATTAACTATGGCTACACCTTC	CASSPGPRINYGYTF	TRBV3-1/TRBV3-2	.	.	TRBJ1-2	15
TGCAGTGCTCCGAGTGGATCGACGCTCCACTTT	CSAPSGSTLHF	TRBV20-1	.	few	TRBJ1-6	11
TGTGCCAGCAGTTTAGGGGGGGCCAGCAATCAGCCCCAGCATTTT	CASSLGGASNQPQHF	TRBV28	.	.	TRBJ1-5	15
TGCGCCAGCAGTCAATCACAGGCAGCTATTCCATATAATTCACCCCTCCACTTT	CASSQSQAAIPYNSPLHF	TRBV23-1	.	.	TRBJ1-6	18
TGCGCCAGCAGATGGGACGGCGGCGATCAGCCCCAGCATTTT	CASRWDGGDQPQHF	TRBV5-1	.	once	TRBJ1-5	14
TGCGCCAGCAGCATCGGAGGGGACAGGGGAGGCTATGGCTACACCTTC	CASSIGGDRGGYGYTF	TRBV5-1	TRBD1	.	TRBJ1-2	16
TGTGCCAGCAGCTTGGGGCCCGCGAGCTCCTACAATGAGCAGTTCTTC	CASSLGPASSYNEQFF	TRBV5-4	.	.	TRBJ2-1	16
TGCGCCAGCAGTTCCTCCCTTACTAGCGGGGTGCCAGATACGCAGTATTTT	CASSSSLTSGVPDTQYF	TRBV5-1	TRBD2	.	TRBJ2-3	17
TGTGCCAGTAGTATAGACCCGACTAGGGCTAGCGGAGCCGACGAGCAGTACTTC	CASSIDPTRASGADEQYF	TRBV19	TRBD2	few	TRBJ2-7	18
TGTGCCAGCAGTGATGGTGGGAAAGCTTTCTTT	CASSDGGKAFF	TRBV2	.	once	TRBJ1-1	11
TGTGCCAGCAGCCTAGGCGGGAGGGCCGGGGATGAGCAGTTCTTC	CASSLGGRAGDEQFF	TRBV4-2	TRBD2	.	TRBJ2-1	15
TGCGCCAGCAGCTTTACAGGTGGGGTTAACTATGGCTACACCTTC	CASSFTGGVNYGYTF	TRBV5-1	.	.	TRBJ1-2	15
TGTGCCAGTAGTCCAAAAAAGGGGTCTCTGTGGAATGAGCAGTTCTTC	CASSPKKGSLWNEQFF	TRBV19	.	once	TRBJ2-1	16
TGTGCCAGCAGCTTCGCCGGGGCAGGGTATGGCTACACCTTC	CASSFAGAGYGYTF	TRBV7-9	.	.	TRBJ1-2	14
TGTGCCAGCAGCCCAAAGCGCTATGGCTACACCTTC	CASSPKRYGYTF	TRBV28	.	.	TRBJ1-2	12
TGTGCCAGCAGTTTAGCCGGCGATGGCTACACCTTC	CASSLAGDGYTF	TRBV12-3/TRBV12-4	.	.	TRBJ1-2	12
TGTGCCAGCAGACTAGGAGAGTTTCCAGAAAAACTGTTTTTT	CASRLGEFPEKLFF	TRBV7-9	.	.	TRBJ1-4	14
TGTGCCAGCAGCCACGACAGGGGTACGAGCACTGAAGCTTTCTTT	CASSHDRGTSTEAFF	TRBV4-2	TRBD1	.	TRBJ1-1	15
TGTGCCAGCAGTTCGATCGCCGGGACTCAGGGAAACGCCTACGAGCAGTACTTC	CASSSIAGTQGNAYEQYF	TRBV27	.	once	TRBJ2-7	18
TGTGCCTGGAGTGCTGTACAGCCGGATCAGCCCCAGCATTTT	CAWSAVQPDQPQHF	TRBV30	.	once	TRBJ1-5	14
TGTGCCAGCAGTTTGGTCAATGAGCAGTTCTTC	CASSLVNEQFF	TRBV12-3/TRBV12-4	.	.	TRBJ2-1	11
TGCGCCAGCAGCCCGTGGGCCGGGACAGGGTTGGTCCAAGAGACCCAGTACTTC	CASSPWAGTGLVQETQYF	TRBV4-3	TRBD1	.	TRBJ2-5	18
TGTGCCAGCAGCTTATATCAGGGGAACTATGGCTACACCTTC	CASSLYQGNYGYTF	TRBV11-2	.	.	TRBJ1-2	14
TGTGCCAGCTCACCTTTAGCGGGAAGCGCGAACACCGGGGAGCTGTTTTTT	CASSPLAGSANTGELFF	TRBV18	TRBD2	.	TRBJ2-2	17
TGCGCCAGCAGGAGGTTCCATGAGCAGTTCTTC	CASRRFHEQFF	TRBV10-1	.	.	TRBJ2-1	11
TGTGCCAGTAGTATAGCCCCCCCGGGTTGGGGGATGGGGACTGAAGCTTTCTTT	CASSIAPPGWGMGTEAFF	TRBV19	.	.	TRBJ1-1	18
TGTGCCAGCAGCCCGACACCTTACGAGCAGTACTTC	CASSPTPYEQYF	TRBV6-5	.	.	TRBJ2-7	12
TGTGCCAGCAGCTCCAGTCCAGGCATGGAGCAGTACTTC	CASSSSPGMEQYF	TRBV11-3	.	.	TRBJ2-7	13
TGTGCCAGCAGCCGGGACGCCGGGGGTTCACCCCTCCACTTT	CASSRDAGGSPLHF	TRBV14	.	few	TRBJ1-6	14
TGCGCCAGCAGCTTGAGTCAGGGGGAGCACACTGAAGCTTTCTTT	CASSLSQGEHTEAFF	TRBV5-1	TRBD1	.	TRBJ1-1	15
TGTGCCAGTAGCATCCCCGCGCGGACTAGCGGGGGGCACAGCTCCTACAATGAGCAGTTCTTC	CASSIPARTSGGHSSYNEQFF	TRBV19	TRBD2	.	TRBJ2-1	21
TGTGCCAGCAGCAAGGGAGGTATCAACACTGAAGCTTTCTTT	CASSKGGINTEAFF	TRBV9	.	.	TRBJ1-1	14
TGTGCCAGCCTCAAAGGAAGGGATGCCAGAAACACCATATATTTT	CASLKGRDARNTIYF	TRBV18	.	.	TRBJ1-3	15
TGTGCCAGCAGCCTCGCAGGGGGCGTGTACGAGCAGTACTTC	CASSLAGGVYEQYF	TRBV5-4	TRBD1	.	TRBJ2-7	14
TGTGCCAGCAAAGGCCCGGGAGAGACAGATACGCAGTATTTT	CASKGPGETDTQYF	TRBV28	.	.	TRBJ2-3	14
TGTGCCACCAGTGATGACTTTGACTCCACCGGGGAGCTGTTTTTT	CATSDDFDSTGELFF	TRBV24-1	.	.	TRBJ2-2	15
TGCAGCGTTGCCAGGGACAGTAAAGAGACCCAGTACTTC	CSVARDSKETQYF	TRBV29-1	TRBD1	.	TRBJ2-5	13
TGTGCCAGCAGCCAAGGGGGTGGGACCCACACCGGGGAGCTGTTTTTT	CASSQGGGTHTGELFF	TRBV3-1/TRBV3-2	.	.	TRBJ2-2	16
TGTGCCACCAGCAGAGATGGGTGGGGGGGCACTGAAGCTTTCTTT	CATSRDGWGGTEAFF	TRBV15	.	.	TRBJ1-1	15
TGCAGCGTTGTACCTTGGGACAGGGGGTCCCACGAGCAGTACTTC	CSVVPWDRGSHEQYF	TRBV29-1	TRBD1	.	TRBJ2-7	15
TGCGCCAGCAGCTTGGTAGGGGATGAGCAGTTCTTC	CASSLVGDEQFF	TRBV5-1	.	.	TRBJ2-1	12
TGTGCCAGCAGTTCGATAGGGACAGCTAACTATGGCTACACCTTC	CASSSIGTANYGYTF	TRBV28	TRBD1	.	TRBJ1-2	15
TGTGCCAGCAATCCGGGAGCGGACCCCTACGAGCAGTACTTC	CASNPGADPYEQYF	TRBV27	.	.	TRBJ2-7	14
TGTGCCAGCAGCCCGGGACCTCACTATGGCTACACCTTC	CASSPGPHYGYTF	TRBV5-6	.	.	TRBJ1-2	13
TGTGCCAGCAGCCCGGGGGACAGGGACTATGGCTACACCTTC	CASSPGDRDYGYTF	TRBV7-9	TRBD1	.	TRBJ1-2	14
TGTGCCAGCAGCTTGGATCCCGGGAAGCGGGGGCACACCGGGGAGCTGTTTTTT	CASSLDPGKRGHTGELFF	TRBV5-6	TRBD2	.	TRBJ2-2	18
TGTGCCAGCAGCTTAAGAGCCGGCATGACCGAAACCGGGGAGCTGTTTTTT	CASSLRAGMTETGELFF	TRBV7-3	.	.	TRBJ2-2	17
TGCGCCAGCAGCTCCTTTTTGGGAACTAGCACAGATACGCAGTATTTT	CASSSFLGTSTDTQYF	TRBV5-1	.	few	TRBJ2-3	16